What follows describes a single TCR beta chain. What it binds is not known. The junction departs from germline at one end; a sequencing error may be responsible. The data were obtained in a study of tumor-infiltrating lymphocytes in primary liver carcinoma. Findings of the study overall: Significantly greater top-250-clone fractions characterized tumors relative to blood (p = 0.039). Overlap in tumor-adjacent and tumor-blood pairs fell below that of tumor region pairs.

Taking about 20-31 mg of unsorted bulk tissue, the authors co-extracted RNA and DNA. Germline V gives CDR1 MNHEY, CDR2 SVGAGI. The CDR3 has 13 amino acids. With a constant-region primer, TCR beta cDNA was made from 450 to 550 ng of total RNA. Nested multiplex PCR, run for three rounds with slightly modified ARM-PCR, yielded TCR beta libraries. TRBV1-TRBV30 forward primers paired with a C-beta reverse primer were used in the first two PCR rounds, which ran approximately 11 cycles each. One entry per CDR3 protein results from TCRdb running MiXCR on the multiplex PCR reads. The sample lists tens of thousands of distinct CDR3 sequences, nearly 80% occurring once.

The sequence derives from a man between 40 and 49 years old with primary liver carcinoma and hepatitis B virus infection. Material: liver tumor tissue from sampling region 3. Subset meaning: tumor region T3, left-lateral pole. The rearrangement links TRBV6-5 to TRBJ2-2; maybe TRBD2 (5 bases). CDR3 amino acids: CANSGDGDGELFF. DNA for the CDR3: TGTGCCAACAGTGGCGACGGCGACGGGGAACTGTTTTTT.